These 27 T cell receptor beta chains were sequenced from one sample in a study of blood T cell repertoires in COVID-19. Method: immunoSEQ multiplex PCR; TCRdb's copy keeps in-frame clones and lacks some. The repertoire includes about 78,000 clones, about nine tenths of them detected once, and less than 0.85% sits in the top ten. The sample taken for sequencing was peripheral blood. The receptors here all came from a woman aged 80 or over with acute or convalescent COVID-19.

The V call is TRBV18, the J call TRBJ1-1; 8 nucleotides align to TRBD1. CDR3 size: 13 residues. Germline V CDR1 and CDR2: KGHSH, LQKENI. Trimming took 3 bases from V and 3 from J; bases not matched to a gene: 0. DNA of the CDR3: TGTGCCAGCTCACCGGACAGGGACACTGAAGCTTTCTTT. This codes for CASSPDRDTEAFF. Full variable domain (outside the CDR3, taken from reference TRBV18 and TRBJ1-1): NAGVMQNPRHLVRRRGQEARLRCSPMKGHSHVYWYRQLPEEGLKFMVYLQKENIIDESGMPKERFSAEFPKEGPSILRIQQVVRGDSAAYFCASSPDRDTEAFFGQGTRLTVV.

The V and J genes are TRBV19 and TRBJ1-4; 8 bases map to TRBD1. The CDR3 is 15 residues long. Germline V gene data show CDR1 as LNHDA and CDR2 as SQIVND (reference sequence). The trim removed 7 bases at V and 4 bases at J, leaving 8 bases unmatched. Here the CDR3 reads CASKRTGLFNEKLFF. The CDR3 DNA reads TGTGCCAGTAAAAGGACAGGGCTTTTTAATGAAAAACTGTTTTTT.

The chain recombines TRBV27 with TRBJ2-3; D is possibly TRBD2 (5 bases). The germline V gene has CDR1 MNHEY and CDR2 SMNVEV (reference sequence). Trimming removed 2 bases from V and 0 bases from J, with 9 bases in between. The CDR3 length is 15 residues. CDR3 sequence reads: CASSLRLASTDTQYF. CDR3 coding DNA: TGTGCCAGCAGTTTAAGGCTAGCAAGCACAGATACGCAGTATTTT.

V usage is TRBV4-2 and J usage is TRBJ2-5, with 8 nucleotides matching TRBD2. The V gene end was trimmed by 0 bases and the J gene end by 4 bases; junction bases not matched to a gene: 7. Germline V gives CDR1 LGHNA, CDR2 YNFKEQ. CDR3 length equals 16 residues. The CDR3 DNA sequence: TGTGCCAGCAGCCAAGATCCAGCGGGGGCCTTAGAGACCCAGTACTTC. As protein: CASSQDPAGALETQYF.

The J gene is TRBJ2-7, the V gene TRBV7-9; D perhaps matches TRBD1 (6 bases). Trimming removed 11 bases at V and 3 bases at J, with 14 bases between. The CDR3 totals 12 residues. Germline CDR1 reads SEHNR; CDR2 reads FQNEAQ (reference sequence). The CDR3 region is CASRGIDYEQYF. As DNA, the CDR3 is TGTGCCTCCAGGGGCATCGACTACGAGCAGTACTTC.

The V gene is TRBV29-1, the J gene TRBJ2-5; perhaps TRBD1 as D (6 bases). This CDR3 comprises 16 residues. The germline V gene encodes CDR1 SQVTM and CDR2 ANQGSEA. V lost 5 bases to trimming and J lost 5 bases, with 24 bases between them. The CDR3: CSVRRGKGVRRETQYF. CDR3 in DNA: TGCAGCGTTCGAAGGGGAAAGGGGGTCCGTCGGGAGACCCAGTACTTC.

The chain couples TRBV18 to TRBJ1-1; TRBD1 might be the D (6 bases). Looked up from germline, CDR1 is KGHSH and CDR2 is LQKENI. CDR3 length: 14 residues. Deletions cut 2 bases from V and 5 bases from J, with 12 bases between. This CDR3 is CASSPGIRGTEAFF. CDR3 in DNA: TGTGCCAGCTCACCAGGGATCAGGGGTACTGAAGCTTTCTTT.

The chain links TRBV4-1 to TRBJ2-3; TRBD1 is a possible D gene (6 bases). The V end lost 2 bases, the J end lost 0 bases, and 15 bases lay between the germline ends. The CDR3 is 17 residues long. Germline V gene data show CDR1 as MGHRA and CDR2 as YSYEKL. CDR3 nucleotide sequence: TGCGCCAGCAGCCAATCCTTCGACAGGACGAGCACAGATACGCAGTATTTT. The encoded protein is CASSQSFDRTSTDTQYF.

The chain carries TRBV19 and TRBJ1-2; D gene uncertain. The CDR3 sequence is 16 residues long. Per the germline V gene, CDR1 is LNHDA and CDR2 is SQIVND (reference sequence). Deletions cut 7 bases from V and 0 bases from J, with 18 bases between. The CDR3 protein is CASTSAPTGANYGYTF. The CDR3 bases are TGTGCCAGTACGTCGGCTCCGACGGGAGCTAACTATGGCTACACCTTC.

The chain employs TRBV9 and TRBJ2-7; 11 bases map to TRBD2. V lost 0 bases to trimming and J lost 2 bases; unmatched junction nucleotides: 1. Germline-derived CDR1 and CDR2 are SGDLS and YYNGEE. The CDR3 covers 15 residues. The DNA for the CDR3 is TGTGCCAGCAGCGTAGGTAGCGGGAGGGCCTACGAGCAGTACTTC. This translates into CASSVGSGRAYEQYF.

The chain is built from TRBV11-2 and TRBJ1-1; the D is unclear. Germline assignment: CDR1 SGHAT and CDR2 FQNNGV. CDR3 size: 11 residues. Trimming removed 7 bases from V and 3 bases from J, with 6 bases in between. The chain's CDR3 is CASILHTEAFF. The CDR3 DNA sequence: TGTGCCAGCATCCTACACACTGAAGCTTTCTTT.

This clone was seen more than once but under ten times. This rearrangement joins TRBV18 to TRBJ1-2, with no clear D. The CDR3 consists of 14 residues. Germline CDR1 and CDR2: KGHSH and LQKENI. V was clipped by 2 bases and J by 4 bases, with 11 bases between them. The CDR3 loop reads CASSPSGESYGYTF. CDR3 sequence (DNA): TGTGCCAGCTCACCATCGGGAGAGAGCTATGGCTACACCTTC.

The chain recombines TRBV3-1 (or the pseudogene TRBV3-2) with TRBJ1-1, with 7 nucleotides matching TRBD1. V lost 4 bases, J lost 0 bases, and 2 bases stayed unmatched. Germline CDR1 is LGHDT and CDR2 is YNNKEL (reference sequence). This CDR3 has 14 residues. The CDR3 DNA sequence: TGTGCCAGCAGCCCGGGACAGATGAACACTGAAGCTTTCTTT. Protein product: CASSPGQMNTEAFF.

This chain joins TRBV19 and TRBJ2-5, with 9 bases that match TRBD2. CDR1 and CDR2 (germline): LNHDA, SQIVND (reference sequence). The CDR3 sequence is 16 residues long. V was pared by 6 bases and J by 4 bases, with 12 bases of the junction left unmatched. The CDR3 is CASRRGGGGAGETQYF. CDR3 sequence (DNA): TGTGCCAGTAGGAGGGGAGGCGGGGGGGCCGGAGAGACCCAGTACTTC.

In DNA, the CDR3 is TGTGCCAGCAGCTTAGACCGGGGGTCATTAACTAATGAAAAACTGTTTTTT. This gives the protein CASSLDRGSLTNEKLFF. This chain links TRBV7-2 with TRBJ1-4; D may be TRBD1 (5 bases). V was shortened by 1 base and J by 1 base, with 13 bases between the two germline ends. CDR1 is SGHTA and CDR2 is FQGNSA in the germline V gene. The CDR3 loop spans 17 amino acids.

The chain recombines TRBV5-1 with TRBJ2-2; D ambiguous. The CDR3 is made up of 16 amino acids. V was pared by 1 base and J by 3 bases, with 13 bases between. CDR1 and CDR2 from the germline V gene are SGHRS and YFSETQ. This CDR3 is CASSLNVRSYTGELFF. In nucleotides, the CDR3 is TGCGCCAGCAGCTTGAATGTCAGGTCCTACACCGGGGAGCTGTTTTTT.

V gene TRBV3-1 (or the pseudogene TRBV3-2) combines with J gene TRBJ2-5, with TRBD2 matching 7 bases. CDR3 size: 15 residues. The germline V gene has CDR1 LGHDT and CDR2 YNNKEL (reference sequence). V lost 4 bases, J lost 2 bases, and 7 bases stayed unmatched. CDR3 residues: CASSPRESWQETQYF. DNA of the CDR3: TGTGCCAGCAGCCCGCGGGAGAGTTGGCAAGAGACCCAGTACTTC.

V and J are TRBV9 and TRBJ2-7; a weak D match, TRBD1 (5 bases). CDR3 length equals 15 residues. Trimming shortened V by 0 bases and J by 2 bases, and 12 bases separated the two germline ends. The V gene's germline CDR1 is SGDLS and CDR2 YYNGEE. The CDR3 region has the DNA TGTGCCAGCAGCGTAGCCGCAGGGCTTACCTACGAGCAGTACTTC. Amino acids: CASSVAAGLTYEQYF.

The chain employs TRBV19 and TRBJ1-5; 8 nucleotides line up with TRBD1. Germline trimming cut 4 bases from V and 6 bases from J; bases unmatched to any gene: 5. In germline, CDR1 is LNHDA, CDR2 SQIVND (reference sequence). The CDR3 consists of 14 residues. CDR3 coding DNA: TGTGCCAGTAGTAAGCAGGGGGCATCTCAGCCCCAGCATTTT. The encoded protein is CASSKQGASQPQHF.

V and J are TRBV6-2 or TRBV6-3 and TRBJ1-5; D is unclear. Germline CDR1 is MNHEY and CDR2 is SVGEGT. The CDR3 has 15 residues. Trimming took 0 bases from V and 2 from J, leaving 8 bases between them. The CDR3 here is CASSYSTFGNQPQHF. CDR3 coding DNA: TGTGCCAGCAGTTACTCGACATTTGGCAATCAGCCCCAGCATTTT.

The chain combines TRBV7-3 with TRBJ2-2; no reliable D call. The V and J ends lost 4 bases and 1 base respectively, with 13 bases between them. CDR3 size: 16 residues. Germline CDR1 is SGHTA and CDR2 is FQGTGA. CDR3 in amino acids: CASSYSQAENTGELFF. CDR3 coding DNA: TGTGCCAGCAGCTATTCCCAGGCAGAGAACACCGGGGAGCTGTTTTTT.

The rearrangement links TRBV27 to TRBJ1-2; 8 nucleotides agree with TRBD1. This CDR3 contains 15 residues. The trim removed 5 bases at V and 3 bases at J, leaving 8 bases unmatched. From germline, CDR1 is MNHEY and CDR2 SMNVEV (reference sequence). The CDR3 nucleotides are TGTGCCAGCAGTCCCGGACAGGGACGCTACTATGGCTACACCTTC. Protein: CASSPGQGRYYGYTF.

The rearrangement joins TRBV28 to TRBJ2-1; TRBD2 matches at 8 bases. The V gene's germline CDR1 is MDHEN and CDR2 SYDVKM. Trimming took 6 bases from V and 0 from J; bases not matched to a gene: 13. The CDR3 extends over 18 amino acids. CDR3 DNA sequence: TGTGCCAGCAGCCAGGTAATACTAGCGGTGGGCTCCTACAATGAGCAGTTCTTC. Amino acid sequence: CASSQVILAVGSYNEQFF.

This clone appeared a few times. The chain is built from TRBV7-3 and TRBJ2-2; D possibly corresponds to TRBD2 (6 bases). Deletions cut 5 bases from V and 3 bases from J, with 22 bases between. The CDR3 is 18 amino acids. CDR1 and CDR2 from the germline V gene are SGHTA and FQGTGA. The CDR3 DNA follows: TGTGCCAGCAGCCTTAAAGCGCGGTCGGGAGTGGACACCGGGGAGCTGTTTTTT. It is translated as CASSLKARSGVDTGELFF.

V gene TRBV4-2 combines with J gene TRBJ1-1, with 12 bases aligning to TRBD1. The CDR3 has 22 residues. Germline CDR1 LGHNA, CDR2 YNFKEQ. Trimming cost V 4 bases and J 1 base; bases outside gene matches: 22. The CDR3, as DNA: TGTGCCAGCAGCCTCGGGATCCGGGACAGGGGGCACCCCCTTTCGAGGAACACTGAAGCTTTCTTT. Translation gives CASSLGIRDRGHPLSRNTEAFF.

The CDR3 here is CASSVGWTGTYEQYF. The CDR3 DNA is TGTGCCAGCAGCGTAGGGTGGACTGGAACCTACGAGCAGTACTTC. This sequence joins TRBV9 and TRBJ2-7; a possible D gene is TRBD2 (5 bases). V was clipped by 0 bases and J by 2 bases, with 12 bases between them. Looked up from germline, CDR1 is SGDLS and CDR2 is YYNGEE. This CDR3 has 15 amino acids. Together with reference TRBV9 and TRBJ2-7, the CDR3 gives the full variable domain: DSGVTQTPKHLITATGQRVTLRCSPRSGDLSVYWYQQSLDQGLQFLIQYYNGEERAKGNILERFSAQQFPDLHSELNLSSLELGDSALYFCASSVGWTGTYEQYFGPGTRLTVT.

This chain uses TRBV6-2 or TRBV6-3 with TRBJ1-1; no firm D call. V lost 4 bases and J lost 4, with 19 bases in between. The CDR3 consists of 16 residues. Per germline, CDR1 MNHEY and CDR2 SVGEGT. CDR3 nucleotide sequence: TGTGCCAGCAGTTTCCCCTCACAGAAACCGAGCACTGAAGCTTTCTTT. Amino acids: CASSFPSQKPSTEAFF.